This passage covers 25 T cell receptor beta chains from one sample sequenced in a study of regulatory T cells in long-lasting Graves disease (dated by TCRdb to the early 2020s). The library came from multiplex PCR. Sequenced using an Illumina HiSeq 4000. iRepertoire HTBI primers and Arm-PCR amplification of CDR3 regions were used to construct TCR beta libraries. Clones were called with MiXCR by TCRdb after fastp trimmed the public reads at Q25, and only in-frame beta chains were retained. When rows share a CDR3 protein, they turn into one entry using the most common DNA and genes. The table for this sample lists around 500,000 distinct CDR3 sequences; about 16% of them were counted only once. Of the sample, about 25% falls within the top ten clones. This sample's time point label indicates: newly diagnosed GD, antithyroid drugs for less than 3 months. For both TCR sequencing and RNA sequencing, RNA was extracted from PBMCs in TRIzol.

These data were likewise used in another study, on T cells in Graves' hyperthyroidism and ophthalmopathy.

The sequences come from peripheral blood mononuclear cells (PBMCs), collected at new diagnosis, from a patient treated with antithyroid drugs. All receptors come from a middle-aged woman with Graves disease. Donor details come from another sample of the same person, matched by shared clones.

This chain uses TRBV5-1 with TRBJ2-7, with D tentatively TRBD2 (6 bases). The germline gives CDR1 SGHRS, CDR2 YFSETQ. V lost 2 bases to trimming and J lost 2 bases, with 17 bases between them. The CDR3 runs to 16 residues. The CDR3 loop is CASSFRSRRGPYEQYF. CDR3 DNA sequence: TGCGCCAGCAGCTTTAGAAGTAGGAGGGGACCCTACGAGCAGTACTTC.

The table lists this clonotype with a few counts. The chain carries TRBV29-1 and TRBJ2-1, with TRBD2 matching 8 bases. The ends lost 3 bases at V and 9 bases at J; junction bases unmatched: 16. Germline CDR1 SQVTM, CDR2 ANQGSEA. The CDR3 is made up of 16 amino acids. The CDR3 DNA is TGCAGCGTTGAGTACCCCCGGGGGGGACTGGGAGGTGAGCAGTTCTTC. Protein: CSVEYPRGGLGGEQFF.

In this sample, this clonotype turned up many times. The V and J genes are TRBV2 and TRBJ1-5; weak D call: TRBD1 (5 bases). Trimming took off 3 bases at V and 3 bases at J, with 15 bases between the two ends. Germline loops: CDR1 SNHLY, CDR2 FYNNEI. CDR3 length equals 16 residues. DNA for the CDR3: TGTGCCAGCAGTGACAGAGGGGCAGGGATCAATCAGCCCCAGCATTTT. Amino acids: CASSDRGAGINQPQHF.

This clonotype appeared many times. The chain uses TRBV6-1 and TRBJ1-1, with D uncertain. In germline, CDR1 is MNHNS, CDR2 SASEGT. Trimming took 8 bases from V and 7 from J, leaving 11 bases between them. CDR3 length equals 11 residues. The CDR3 spells CASSPGVEAFF. The CDR3, as DNA: TGTGCCAGCTCACCTGGGGTTGAAGCTTTCTTT.

This clonotype was counted a few times. The chain combines TRBV4-1 with TRBJ1-5; 8 nucleotides agree with TRBD1. CDR1 and CDR2 (germline): MGHRA, YSYEKL. The CDR3 runs to 19 residues. Trimming took 3 bases from V and 3 from J; bases not matched to a gene: 16. The CDR3 DNA is TGCGCCAGCAGCCACCGGTCCTCACTCGGACAGGGTGCCAATCAGCCCCAGCATTTT. Residues: CASSHRSSLGQGANQPQHF.

This clonotype was seen more than once but under ten times. V and J are TRBV29-1 and TRBJ2-7; either TRBD1 or TRBD2 may supply D (5 bases each). The V gene lost 5 bases and the J gene lost 0 bases, with 11 bases spanning the gap. The V gene's germline CDR1 is SQVTM and CDR2 ANQGSEA. There are 13 residues in the CDR3. This CDR3 reads CSVRWGSSYEQYF. As DNA, the CDR3 is TGCAGCGTTAGGTGGGGGAGCTCCTACGAGCAGTACTTC.

This clonotype was seen many times. This chain joins TRBV4-1 and TRBJ1-6, with D uncertain. The CDR3 has 13 amino acids. The V gene's germline CDR1 is MGHRA and CDR2 YSYEKL. V was shortened by 1 base and J by 9 bases, with 7 bases between the two germline ends. The CDR3 protein is CASSQGRGSPLHF. CDR3 bases: TGCGCCAGCAGCCAAGGTCGGGGTTCACCCCTCCACTTT.

This clonotype has ten or more counts. The gene calls are TRBV20-1 and TRBJ1-6; 11 positions agree with TRBD1. Trimming at V came to 6 bases and at J to 0 bases, leaving 4 bases not matched to a gene. The CDR3 sequence is 16 residues long. In germline, CDR1 is DFQATT, CDR2 SNEGSKA (reference sequence). The CDR3 protein is CSAGTGGSSYNSPLHF. Written as DNA, the CDR3 is TGCAGTGCAGGGACAGGGGGGAGCTCCTATAATTCACCCCTCCACTTT.

V gene TRBV6-5 combines with J gene TRBJ2-2; TRBD1 is a possible D gene (6 bases). The CDR3 consists of 15 residues. Trimming pared 1 base from V and 3 bases from J, leaving 9 bases between. Germline values: CDR1 MNHEY, CDR2 SVGAGI. CDR3 DNA: TGTGCCAGCAGTTACTTACAGGGTCACACCGGGGAGCTGTTTTTT. Its protein product is CASSYLQGHTGELFF.

The chain carries TRBV10-3 and TRBJ2-3; the match to TRBD2 covers 8 bases. The V and J ends lost 2 bases and 2 bases, in that order; junction bases with no gene match: 6. CDR1 ENHRY and CDR2 SYGVKD come from the germline V gene. This CDR3 region has 16 residues. In DNA, the CDR3 is TGTGCCATCAGTGAGACTAGCGGCTTGGTCACAGATACGCAGTATTTT. The encoded protein is CAISETSGLVTDTQYF.

For this clonotype: The conserved phenylalanine or tryptophan normally closing the CDR3 is absent here, so this likely arose from a read error. This chain uses TRBV27 with TRBJ1-5, with D possibly being TRBD1 (5 bases). The V gene lost 3 bases and the J gene lost 6 bases, with 9 bases spanning the gap. This CDR3 region has 13 residues. Germline V gene sequence: CDR1 MNHEY, CDR2 SMNVEV (reference sequence). DNA of the CDR3: TGTGCCAGCAGTTTGACCGGGGGTCAGCCCCAGCATTCT. Protein: CASSLTGGQPQHS.

This clonotype was recorded at least ten times. The rearrangement uses TRBV6-1 and TRBJ2-1; weak D call: TRBD1 (6 bases). This CDR3 is 14 amino acids long. The germline CDR1 and CDR2 sequences are MNHNS and SASEGT. V lost 5 bases and J 10 bases, leaving 18 bases between the germline ends. This CDR3 reads CASSPQQGPLEQFF. In nucleotides, the CDR3 is TGTGCCAGCAGTCCCCAACAGGGACCTTTGGAGCAGTTCTTC.

This clonotype was detected ten times or more. This chain links TRBV7-2 with TRBJ2-7; 8 nucleotides match TRBD2. Germline V gene lookup returns CDR1 SGHTA and CDR2 FQGNSA. CDR3 size: 14 residues. The V and J ends lost 1 base and 5 bases, in that order; junction bases with no gene match: 4. The CDR3 reads CASSLDGGVHEQYF. The DNA of the CDR3 is TGTGCCAGCAGCTTAGACGGGGGGGTCCACGAGCAGTACTTC.

This chain connects TRBV19 to TRBJ1-2, with D possibly matching TRBD1 (6 bases). Germline CDR1 LNHDA, CDR2 SQIVND (reference sequence). The CDR3 totals 16 residues. V lost 7 bases and J lost 5, with 23 bases in between. The CDR3, as DNA: TGTGCCAGTACCACGCCCGGGACAAGGAACCCTTATGGCTACACCTTC. Translating it yields CASTTPGTRNPYGYTF.

The table lists this clonotype with a few counts. V is TRBV9 and J is TRBJ1-6; maybe TRBD1 (6 bases). Germline V gives CDR1 SGDLS, CDR2 YYNGEE. CDR3 length: 14 amino acids. Trimming pared 0 bases from V and 9 bases from J, leaving 10 bases between. CDR3 in DNA: TGTGCCAGCAGCGTAGATGGGGGCGGTTCACCCCTCCACTTT. Its protein is CASSVDGGGSPLHF.

V is TRBV7-9 and J is TRBJ1-6; no clear D gene. The CDR3 is 14 residues long. V was cut by 3 bases and J by 10 bases, with 13 bases left in between. Germline loops: CDR1 SEHNR, CDR2 FQNEAQ (reference sequence). DNA for the CDR3: TGTGCCAGCAGCTTGATGGTGGGATTATCACCCCTCCACTTT. Protein product: CASSLMVGLSPLHF.

The rearrangement links TRBV19 to TRBJ1-2; maybe TRBD1 (5 bases). This CDR3 is 17 amino acids long. Germline V lookup: CDR1 LNHDA, CDR2 SQIVND (reference sequence). V lost 4 bases to trimming and J lost 2 bases, with 20 bases between them. The CDR3 reads CASSTAHSGLTNYGYTF. The CDR3 nucleotides are TGTGCCAGTAGTACAGCCCACTCGGGACTGACAAACTATGGCTACACCTTC.

The CDR3 protein is CASSYDKNTEAFF. DNA for the CDR3: TGTGCCAGCAGCTACGACAAGAACACTGAAGCTTTCTTT. The chain uses TRBV5-4 and TRBJ1-1; D remains unclear. The germline gives CDR1 SGHNT, CDR2 YYREEE (reference sequence). V lost 3 bases to trimming and J lost 1 base, with 7 bases between them. This CDR3 has 13 amino acids.

Worth noting for this clonotype: At one boundary the junction diverges from the germline segment, which might be a read error. The chain employs TRBV9 and TRBJ1-1; 8 bases align to TRBD1. Germline lookup yields CDR1 SGDLS and CDR2 YYNGEE. The CDR3 consists of 16 residues. This CDR3 is CASGVGQGAGNTEAFF. The DNA for the CDR3 is TGTGCCAGCGGCGTAGGGCAGGGGGCCGGGAACACTGAAGCTTTCTTT.

V and J are TRBV12-3 or TRBV12-4 and TRBJ2-1, with TRBD1 as a possible D gene (5 bases). This CDR3 contains 14 residues. V lost 8 bases and J 4 bases, leaving 15 bases between the germline ends. The CDR3 here is CASRREDTYNEQFF. CDR3 nucleotides: TGTGCCAGCCGGCGAGAGGACACGTACAATGAGCAGTTCTTC.

V gene TRBV30 combines with J gene TRBJ2-2, with 8 bases lining up with TRBD2. The junction had 7 bases not matched to a gene; V was cut back by 2 bases and J by 8 bases. The CDR3 contains 14 residues. CDR1 and CDR2 from the germline V gene are GTSNPN and SVGIG (reference sequence). CDR3 bases: TGTGCCTGGAGTCCCCCTGGCGGGAGGGGGGAGCTGTTTTTT. This encodes CAWSPPGGRGELFF.

This clonotype was picked up a small number of times. The chain is built from TRBV3-1 and TRBJ1-1; D is possibly TRBD1 (6 bases). Germline V lookup: CDR1 LGHDT, CDR2 YNNKEL (reference sequence). Trimming took 5 bases from V and 1 from J, leaving 14 bases between them. This CDR3 has 15 amino acids. In DNA, the CDR3 is TGTGCCAGCAGCGGGGGCCCCTGGGGGAACACTGAAGCTTTCTTT. Translating gives CASSGGPWGNTEAFF.

V gene TRBV20-1 combines with J gene TRBJ1-2; tentatively, D is TRBD1 (5 bases). The CDR3 extends over 18 amino acids. V was clipped by 0 bases and J by 5 bases, with 25 bases between them. CDR1 and CDR2 (germline): DFQATT, SNEGSKA (reference sequence). Written as DNA, the CDR3 is TGCAGTGCTAGAGATGGGATGCGGGACCCCACCGCGTGGTATGGCTACACCTTC. Translation gives CSARDGMRDPTAWYGYTF.

This clonotype was picked up many times. The chain is built from TRBV5-6 and TRBJ2-7; D unresolved. The CDR3 runs 18 residues. The ends were cut back, 0 bases at V and 2 bases at J, with 21 bases in the middle. Germline values: CDR1 SGHDT, CDR2 YYEEEE. The CDR3 nucleotides read TGTGCCAGCAGCTTGGAACGCTTCGCAGGATCAACCACCTACGAGCAGTACTTC. Translating it yields CASSLERFAGSTTYEQYF.

This clonotype was counted only a few times. V gene TRBV7-4 combines with J gene TRBJ1-2, with D possibly being TRBD1 (6 bases). The CDR3 is 16 residues long. Germline CDR1 is SGHVT and CDR2 is SQSDAQ. Trimming pared 1 base from V and 4 bases from J, leaving 16 bases between. CDR3 residues: CASSLVPDREPYGYTF. The CDR3 DNA reads TGTGCCAGCAGCTTAGTTCCGGACAGAGAGCCCTATGGCTACACCTTC.